The text below deals with one T cell receptor beta chain. Via MiXCR, TCRdb re-called the PCR reads. The sample yields about 19,000 clones, approximately 16% seen once. This entry comes from a study of metastatic and nonmetastatic thyroid tumors. On the study more broadly: A comparison of repertoires was made across blood and tumor or nodule tissue from malignant and benign thyroid patients.

Looked up from germline, CDR1 is LGHNA and CDR2 is YNFKEQ. The CDR3 is 11 residues long. V was cut by 0 bases and J by 10 bases, with 3 bases left in between. Thyroid surgery took place with no prior treatment in any patient. This TCR derives from a male donor with papillary thyroid cancer or a benign thyroid nodule (not recorded which). Some clones in this sample may be carry-over from other donors' samples. Sequencing was done on a sample of blood. This chain uses TRBV4-2 with TRBJ1-4; D remains ambiguous. CDR3 loop: CASSQEGKLFF. Here the CDR3 DNA reads TGTGCCAGCAGCCAAGAAGGAAAACTGTTTTTT.